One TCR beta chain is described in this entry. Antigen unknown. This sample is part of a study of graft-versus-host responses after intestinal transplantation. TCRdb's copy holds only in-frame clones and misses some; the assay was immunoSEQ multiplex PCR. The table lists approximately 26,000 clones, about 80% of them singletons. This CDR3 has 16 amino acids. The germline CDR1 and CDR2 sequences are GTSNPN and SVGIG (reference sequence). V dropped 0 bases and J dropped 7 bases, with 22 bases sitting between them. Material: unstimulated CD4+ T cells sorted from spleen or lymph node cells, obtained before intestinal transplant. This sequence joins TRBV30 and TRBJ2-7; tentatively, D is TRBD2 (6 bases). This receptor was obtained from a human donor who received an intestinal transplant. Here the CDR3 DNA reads TGTGCCTGGAGTGTACGGCCCGGGAGAAGTGGGTGGGAGCAGTACTTC. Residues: CAWSVRPGRSGWEQYF.